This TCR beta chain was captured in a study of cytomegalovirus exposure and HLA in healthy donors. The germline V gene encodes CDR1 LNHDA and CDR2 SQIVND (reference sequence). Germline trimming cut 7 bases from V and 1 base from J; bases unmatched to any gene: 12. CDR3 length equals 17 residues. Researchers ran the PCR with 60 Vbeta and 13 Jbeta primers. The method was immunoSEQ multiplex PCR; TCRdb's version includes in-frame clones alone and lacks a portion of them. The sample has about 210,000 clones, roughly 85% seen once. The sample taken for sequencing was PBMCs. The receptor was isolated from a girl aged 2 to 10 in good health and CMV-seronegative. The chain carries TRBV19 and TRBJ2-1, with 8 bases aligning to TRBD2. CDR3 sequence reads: CASKSGLAELSYNEQFF. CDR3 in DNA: TGTGCCAGTAAGTCCGGACTAGCAGAGCTTTCCTACAATGAGCAGTTCTTC.